This T cell receptor beta chain comes out of a study of shared clonotypes between healthy human individuals. A note on this clone: Its specificity is not known.

Those who donated, Caucasian adults without exception, all lived in Nashville, Tennessee. Overall study results and limits: Among several donors, roughly 5% of naive CD4 clonotypes were found in common.

In the study's own analysis: ImmunoSEQ junction-only sequences lacked quality scores, so their filtering differed. The table came from immunoSEQ multiplex PCR; TCRdb's copy has only in-frame clones and leaves some out. V, J and clone size were drawn from that table, and D and trimming were deduced from the DNA. There are around 1.6 million clones in the sample; 95% to 99% occur only once, and roughly 0.42% lies in the top ten. Germline CDR1 SGDLS, CDR2 YYNGEE. This CDR3 comprises 15 residues. V was cut by 0 bases and J by 4 bases, with 12 bases left in between. The TCR was taken from a man aged 25 to 40 in good health. The material sequenced was naive CD4+ T cells sorted from blood. Specified subset: CD45RA+ positively selected. V is TRBV9 and J is TRBJ2-3, with D uncertain. The CDR3: CASSVAFSVPDTQYF. The CDR3 coding sequence is TGTGCCAGCAGCGTAGCTTTTTCGGTGCCAGATACGCAGTATTTT.